The clone carrying this T cell receptor beta chain was recorded a few times. Its antigen is undetermined. The data were taken from a study of shared clonotypes between healthy human individuals. The overall study: For every donor, three CD4 naive, three CD4 memory, two CD8 naive and one CD8 memory plates were used.

Using immunoSEQ multiplex PCR, the repertoire was profiled, and TCRdb retains in-frame clones only, with some absent. The table lists 740,000 or so clones, around four fifths of them singletons. CD4+ cell separation produced CD45RA+ naive and CD45RA-negative memory subsets. Overall study findings and caveats: Larger richness was generally estimated for naive than memory subsets.

The clonotype comes from a woman in her 30s in good health. Material for sequencing was memory CD4+ T cells sorted from blood. Subset of the sample: CD45RA-negative fraction.

The CDR3 coding sequence is TGTGCCAGCAGCCCCGGTGTAGGGGATAATTCACCCCTCCACTTT. Translating gives CASSPGVGDNSPLHF. This chain uses TRBV7-6 with TRBJ1-6; TRBD1 might be the D (5 bases). The CDR3 is made up of 15 amino acids. The germline V gene encodes CDR1 SGHVS and CDR2 FNYEAQ. V lost 5 bases and J lost 5, with 13 bases in between.